Sequencing of this T cell receptor beta chain was carried out in a study of blood T cell repertoires in COVID-19. The overall study: Sources were T cells, B-cell-depleted T cells, or PBMCs; the material itself was cDNA or gDNA.

In the original workflow: Amplification from reference gene primers served as the basis for estimated nucleated cell counts. Data came from immunoSEQ multiplex PCR; TCRdb stores just in-frame clones and leaves some out. D and trimming come from the DNA, and the V and J calls and clone size come from that table. This sample has roughly 500,000 clones, with 89% found just once. Patients at the Seattle site were enrolled during active infection and followed longitudinally. In germline, CDR1 is SGHTA, CDR2 FQGNSA. V was cut by 1 base and J by 2 bases, with 3 bases left in between. The length of the CDR3 is 12 residues.

This clonotype was obtained from a man younger than 30 with COVID-19, enrolled during active disease. Source material: peripheral blood. The rearrangement uses TRBV7-2 and TRBJ2-7; D is unresolved. CDR3 coding DNA: TGTGCCAGCAGCTTAGTCACCTACGAGCAGTACTTC. It specifies CASSLVTYEQYF.